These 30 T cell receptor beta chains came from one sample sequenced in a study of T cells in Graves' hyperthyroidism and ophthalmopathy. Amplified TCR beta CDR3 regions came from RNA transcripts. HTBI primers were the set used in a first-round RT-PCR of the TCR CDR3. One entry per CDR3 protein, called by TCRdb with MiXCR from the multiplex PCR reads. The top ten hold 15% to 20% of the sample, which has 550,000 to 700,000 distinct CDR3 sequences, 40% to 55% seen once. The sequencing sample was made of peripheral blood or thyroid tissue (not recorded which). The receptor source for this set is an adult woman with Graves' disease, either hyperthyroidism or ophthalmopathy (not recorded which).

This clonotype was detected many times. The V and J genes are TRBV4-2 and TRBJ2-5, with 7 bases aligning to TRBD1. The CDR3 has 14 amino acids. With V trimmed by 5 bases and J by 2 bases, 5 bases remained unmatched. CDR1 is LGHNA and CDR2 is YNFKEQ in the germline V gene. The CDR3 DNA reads TGTGCCAGCAGCACCGAGGGGGCTCAAGAGACCCAGTACTTC. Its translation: CASSTEGAQETQYF.

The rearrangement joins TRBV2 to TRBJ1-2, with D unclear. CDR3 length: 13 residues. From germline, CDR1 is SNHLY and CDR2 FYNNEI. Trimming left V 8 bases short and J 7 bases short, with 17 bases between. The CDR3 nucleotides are TGTGCCAGCGGGTCAGAGGGAGTGGGTGGCTACACCTTC. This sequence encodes CASGSEGVGGYTF.

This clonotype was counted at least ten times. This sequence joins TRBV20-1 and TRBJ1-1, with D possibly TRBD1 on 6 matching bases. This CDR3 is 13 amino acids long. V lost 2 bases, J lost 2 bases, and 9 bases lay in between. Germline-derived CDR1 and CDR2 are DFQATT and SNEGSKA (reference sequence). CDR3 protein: CSARRTANTEAFF. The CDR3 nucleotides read TGCAGTGCTAGAAGGACAGCCAACACTGAAGCTTTCTTT.

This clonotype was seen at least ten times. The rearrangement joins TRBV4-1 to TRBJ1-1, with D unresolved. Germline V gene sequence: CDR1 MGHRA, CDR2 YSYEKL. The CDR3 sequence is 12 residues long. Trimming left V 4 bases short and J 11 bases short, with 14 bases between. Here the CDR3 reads CASSPDLVGAFF. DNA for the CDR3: TGCGCCAGCAGCCCAGACCTGGTGGGGGCTTTCTTT.

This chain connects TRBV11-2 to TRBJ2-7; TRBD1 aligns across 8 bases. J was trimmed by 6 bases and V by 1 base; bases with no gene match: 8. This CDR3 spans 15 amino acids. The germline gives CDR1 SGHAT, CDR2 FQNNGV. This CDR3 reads CASSLVRQGAFEQYF. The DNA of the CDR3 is TGTGCCAGCAGCTTAGTGCGGCAGGGGGCCTTCGAGCAGTACTTC.

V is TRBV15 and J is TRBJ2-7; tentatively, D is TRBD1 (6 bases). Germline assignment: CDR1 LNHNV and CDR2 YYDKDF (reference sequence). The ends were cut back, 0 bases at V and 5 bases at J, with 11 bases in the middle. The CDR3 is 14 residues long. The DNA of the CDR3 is TGTGCCACCAGCAGAGATGCAGGGGAGCACGAGCAGTACTTC. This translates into CATSRDAGEHEQYF.

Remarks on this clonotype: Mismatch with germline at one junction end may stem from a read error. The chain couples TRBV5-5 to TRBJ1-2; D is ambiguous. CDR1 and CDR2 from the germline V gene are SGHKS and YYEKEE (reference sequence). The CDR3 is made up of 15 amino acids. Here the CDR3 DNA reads TGCGCCAGCAGCCCCGATCCCAAACCTAACTATGGCTACACCTTC. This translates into CASSPDPKPNYGYTF.

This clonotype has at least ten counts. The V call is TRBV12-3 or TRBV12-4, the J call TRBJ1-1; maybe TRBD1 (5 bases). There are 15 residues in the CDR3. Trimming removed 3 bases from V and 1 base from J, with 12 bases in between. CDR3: CASSLRGAGNTEAFF. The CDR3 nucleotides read TGTGCCAGCAGTTTGAGGGGTGCAGGGAACACTGAAGCTTTCTTT.

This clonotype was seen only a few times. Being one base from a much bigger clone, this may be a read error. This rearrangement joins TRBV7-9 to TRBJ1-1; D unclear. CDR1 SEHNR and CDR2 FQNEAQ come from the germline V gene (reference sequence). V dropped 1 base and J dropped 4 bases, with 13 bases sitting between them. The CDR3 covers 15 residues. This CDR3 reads CASSLVDTSSTEAFF. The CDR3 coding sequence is TGTGCCAGCAGCTTAGTCGACACCTCGAGCACTGAAGCTTTCTTT.

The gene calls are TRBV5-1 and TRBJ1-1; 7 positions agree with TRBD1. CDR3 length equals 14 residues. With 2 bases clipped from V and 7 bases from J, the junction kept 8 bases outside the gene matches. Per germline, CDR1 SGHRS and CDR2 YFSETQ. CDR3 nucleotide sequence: TGCGCCAGCAGCTTCCTACAGGGGACCGATGAAGCTTTCTTT. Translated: CASSFLQGTDEAFF. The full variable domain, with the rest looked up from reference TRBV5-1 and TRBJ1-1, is KAGVTQTPRYLIKTRGQQVTLSCSPISGHRSVSWYQQTPGQGLQFLFEYFSETQRNKGNFPGRFSGRQFSNSRSEMNVSTLELGDSALYLCASSFLQGTDEAFFGQGTRLTVV.

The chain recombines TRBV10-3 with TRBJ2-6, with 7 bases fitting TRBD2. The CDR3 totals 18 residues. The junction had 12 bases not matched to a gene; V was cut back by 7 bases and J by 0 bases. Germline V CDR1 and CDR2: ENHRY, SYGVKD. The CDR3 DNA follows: TGTGCCATCAAGGGGACGGAGCGGGACTCCTCTGGGGCCAACGTCCTGACTTTC. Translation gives CAIKGTERDSSGANVLTF.

CDR3 residues: CASSELAEYNEQFF. The CDR3 DNA follows: TGTGCCAGCAGTGAACTAGCGGAATACAATGAGCAGTTCTTC. The J gene is TRBJ2-1, the V gene TRBV2, with TRBD2 matching 7 bases. With V trimmed by 2 bases and J by 4 bases, 2 bases remained unmatched. The germline V gene has CDR1 SNHLY and CDR2 FYNNEI. This CDR3 is built from 14 residues.

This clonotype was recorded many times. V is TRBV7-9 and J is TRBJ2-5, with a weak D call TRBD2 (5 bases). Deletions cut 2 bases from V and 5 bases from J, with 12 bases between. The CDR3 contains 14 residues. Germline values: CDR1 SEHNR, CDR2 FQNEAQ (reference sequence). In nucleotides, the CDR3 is TGTGCCAGCAGCTTATGGGAGCTGGAGGAGACCCAGTACTTC. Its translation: CASSLWELEETQYF.

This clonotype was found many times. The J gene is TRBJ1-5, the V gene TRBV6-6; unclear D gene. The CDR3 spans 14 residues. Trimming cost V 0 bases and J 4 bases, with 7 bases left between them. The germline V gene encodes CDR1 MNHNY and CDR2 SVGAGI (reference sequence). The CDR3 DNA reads TGTGCCAGCAGTTACTCCTTCCAGAATCAGCCCCAGCATTTT. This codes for CASSYSFQNQPQHF.

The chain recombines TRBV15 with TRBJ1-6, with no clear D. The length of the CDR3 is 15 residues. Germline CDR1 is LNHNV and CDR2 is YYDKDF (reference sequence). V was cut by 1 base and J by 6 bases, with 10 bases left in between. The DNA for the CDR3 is TGTGCCACCAGCAGAGGGGCACAGAGTAATTCACCCCTCCACTTT. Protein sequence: CATSRGAQSNSPLHF.

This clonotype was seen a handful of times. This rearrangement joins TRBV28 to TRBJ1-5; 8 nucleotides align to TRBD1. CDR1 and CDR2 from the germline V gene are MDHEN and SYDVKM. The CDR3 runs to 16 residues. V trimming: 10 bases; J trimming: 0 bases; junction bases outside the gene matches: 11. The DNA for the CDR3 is TGTGCCACCGACCTAGGGACAGGCTATAGCAATCAGCCCCAGCATTTT. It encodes CATDLGTGYSNQPQHF.

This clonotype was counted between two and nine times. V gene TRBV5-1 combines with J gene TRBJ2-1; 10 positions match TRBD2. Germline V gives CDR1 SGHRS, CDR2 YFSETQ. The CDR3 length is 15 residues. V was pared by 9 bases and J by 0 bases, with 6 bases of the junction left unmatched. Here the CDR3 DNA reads TGCGCCACCCGACTAGCGGGCGCCTCCTACAATGAGCAGTTCTTC. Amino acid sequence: CATRLAGASYNEQFF.

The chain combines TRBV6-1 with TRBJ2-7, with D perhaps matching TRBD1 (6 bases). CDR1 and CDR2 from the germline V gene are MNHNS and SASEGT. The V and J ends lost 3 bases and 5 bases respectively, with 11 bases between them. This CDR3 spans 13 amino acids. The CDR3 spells CASSDRGYDEQYF. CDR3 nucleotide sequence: TGTGCCAGCAGTGACAGGGGCTACGACGAGCAGTACTTC.

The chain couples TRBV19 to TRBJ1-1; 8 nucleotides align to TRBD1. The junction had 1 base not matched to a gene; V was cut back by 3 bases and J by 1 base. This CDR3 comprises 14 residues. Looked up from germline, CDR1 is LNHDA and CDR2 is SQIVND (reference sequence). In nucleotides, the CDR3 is TGTGCCAGTAGTATGGGACAGGCGAACACTGAAGCTTTCTTT. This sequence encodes CASSMGQANTEAFF. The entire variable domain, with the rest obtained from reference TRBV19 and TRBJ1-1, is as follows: DGGITQSPKYLFRKEGQNVTLSCEQNLNHDAMYWYRQDPGQGLRLIYYSQIVNDFQKGDIAEGYSVSREKKESFPLTVTSAQKNPTAFYLCASSMGQANTEAFFGQGTRLTVV.

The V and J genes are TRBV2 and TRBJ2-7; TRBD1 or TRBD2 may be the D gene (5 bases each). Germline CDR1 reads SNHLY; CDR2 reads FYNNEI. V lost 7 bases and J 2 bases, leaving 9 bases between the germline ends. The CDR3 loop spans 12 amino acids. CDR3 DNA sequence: TGTGCCAGCAACCGGGGCACCTACGAGCAGTACTTC. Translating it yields CASNRGTYEQYF.

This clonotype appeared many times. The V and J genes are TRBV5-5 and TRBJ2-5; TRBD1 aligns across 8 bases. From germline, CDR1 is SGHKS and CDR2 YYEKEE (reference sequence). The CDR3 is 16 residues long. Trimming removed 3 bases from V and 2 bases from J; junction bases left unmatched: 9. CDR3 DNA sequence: TGTGCCAGCAGCTCATTGCCAGGGGGCTCTCAAGAGACCCAGTACTTC. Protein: CASSSLPGGSQETQYF.

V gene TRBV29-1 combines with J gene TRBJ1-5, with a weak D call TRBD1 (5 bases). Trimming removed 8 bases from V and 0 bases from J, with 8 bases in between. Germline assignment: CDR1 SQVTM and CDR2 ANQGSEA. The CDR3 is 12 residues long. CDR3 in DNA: TGCAGCTCCGACAGTAGCAATCAGCCCCAGCATTTT. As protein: CSSDSSNQPQHF. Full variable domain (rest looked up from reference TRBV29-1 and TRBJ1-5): SAVISQKPSRDICQRGTSLTIQCQVDSQVTMMFWYRQQPGQSLTLIATANQGSEATYESGFVIDKFPISRPNLTFSTLTVSNMSPEDSSIYLCSSDSSNQPQHFGDGTRLSIL.

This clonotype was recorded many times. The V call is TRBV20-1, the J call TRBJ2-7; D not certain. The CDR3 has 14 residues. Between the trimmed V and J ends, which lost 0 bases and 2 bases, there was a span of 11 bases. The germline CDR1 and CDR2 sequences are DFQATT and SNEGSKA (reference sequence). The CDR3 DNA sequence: TGCAGTGCTAGAGATGGAACAGTTACCTACGAGCAGTACTTC. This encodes CSARDGTVTYEQYF.

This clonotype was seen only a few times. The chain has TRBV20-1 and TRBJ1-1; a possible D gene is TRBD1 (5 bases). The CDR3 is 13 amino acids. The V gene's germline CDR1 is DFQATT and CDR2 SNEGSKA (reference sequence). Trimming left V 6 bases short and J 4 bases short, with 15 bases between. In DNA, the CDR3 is TGCAGTGCCACCCACGGGGGGTTCACTGAAGCTTTCTTT. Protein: CSATHGGFTEAFF.

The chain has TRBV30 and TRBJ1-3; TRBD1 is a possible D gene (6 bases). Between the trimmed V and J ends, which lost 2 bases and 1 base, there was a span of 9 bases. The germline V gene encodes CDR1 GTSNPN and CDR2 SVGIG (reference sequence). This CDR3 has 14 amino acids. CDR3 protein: CAWSRGGSGNTIYF. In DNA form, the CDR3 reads TGTGCCTGGAGTAGGGGGGGTTCTGGAAACACCATATATTTT.

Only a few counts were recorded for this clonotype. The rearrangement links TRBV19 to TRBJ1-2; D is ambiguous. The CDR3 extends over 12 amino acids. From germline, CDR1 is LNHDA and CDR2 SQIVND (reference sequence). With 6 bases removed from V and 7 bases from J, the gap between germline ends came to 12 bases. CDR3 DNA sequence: TGTGCCAGTAGAGCTACCTTTGGTGGCTACACCTTC. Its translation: CASRATFGGYTF.

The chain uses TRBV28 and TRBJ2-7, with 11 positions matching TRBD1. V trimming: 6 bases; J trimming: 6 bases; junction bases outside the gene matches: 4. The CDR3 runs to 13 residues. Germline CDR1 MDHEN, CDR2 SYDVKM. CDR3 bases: TGTGCCAGCAGGGACAGGGGGCCAAGCGAGCAGTACTTC. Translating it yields CASRDRGPSEQYF.

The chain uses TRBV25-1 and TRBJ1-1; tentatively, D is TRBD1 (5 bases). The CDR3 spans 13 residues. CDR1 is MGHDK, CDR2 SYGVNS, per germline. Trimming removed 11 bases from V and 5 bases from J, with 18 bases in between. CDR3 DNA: TGTGCCGGTCGGTCAGGGTATGGAACTGAAGCTTTCTTT. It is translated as CAGRSGYGTEAFF.

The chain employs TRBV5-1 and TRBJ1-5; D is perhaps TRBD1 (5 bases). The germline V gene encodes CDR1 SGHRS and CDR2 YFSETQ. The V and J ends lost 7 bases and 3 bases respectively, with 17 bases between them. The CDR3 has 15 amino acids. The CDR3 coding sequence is TGCGCCAGCTGCCCCGGGGGAGTAGACAATCAGCCCCAGCATTTT. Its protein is CASCPGGVDNQPQHF.

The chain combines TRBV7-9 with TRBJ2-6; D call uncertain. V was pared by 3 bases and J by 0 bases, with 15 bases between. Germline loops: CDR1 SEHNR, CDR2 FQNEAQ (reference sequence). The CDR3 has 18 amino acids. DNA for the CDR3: TGTGCCAGCAGCTTTGGAGCAGAGCGAATCTCTGGGGCCAACGTCCTGACTTTC. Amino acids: CASSFGAERISGANVLTF.